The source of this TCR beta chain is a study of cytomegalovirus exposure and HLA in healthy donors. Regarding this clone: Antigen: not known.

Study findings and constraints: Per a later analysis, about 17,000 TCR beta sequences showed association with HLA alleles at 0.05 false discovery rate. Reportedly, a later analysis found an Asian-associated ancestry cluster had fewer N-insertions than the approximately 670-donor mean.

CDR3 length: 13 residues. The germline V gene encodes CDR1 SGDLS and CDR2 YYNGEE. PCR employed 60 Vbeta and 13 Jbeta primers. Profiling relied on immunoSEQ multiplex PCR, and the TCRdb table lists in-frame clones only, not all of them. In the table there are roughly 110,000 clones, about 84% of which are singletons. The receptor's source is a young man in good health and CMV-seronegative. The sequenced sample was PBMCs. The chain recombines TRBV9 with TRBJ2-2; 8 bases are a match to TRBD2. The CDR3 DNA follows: TGTGCACGGGAGGGGGTAGGGGCCGGGGAGCTGTTTTTT. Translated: CAREGVGAGELFF.